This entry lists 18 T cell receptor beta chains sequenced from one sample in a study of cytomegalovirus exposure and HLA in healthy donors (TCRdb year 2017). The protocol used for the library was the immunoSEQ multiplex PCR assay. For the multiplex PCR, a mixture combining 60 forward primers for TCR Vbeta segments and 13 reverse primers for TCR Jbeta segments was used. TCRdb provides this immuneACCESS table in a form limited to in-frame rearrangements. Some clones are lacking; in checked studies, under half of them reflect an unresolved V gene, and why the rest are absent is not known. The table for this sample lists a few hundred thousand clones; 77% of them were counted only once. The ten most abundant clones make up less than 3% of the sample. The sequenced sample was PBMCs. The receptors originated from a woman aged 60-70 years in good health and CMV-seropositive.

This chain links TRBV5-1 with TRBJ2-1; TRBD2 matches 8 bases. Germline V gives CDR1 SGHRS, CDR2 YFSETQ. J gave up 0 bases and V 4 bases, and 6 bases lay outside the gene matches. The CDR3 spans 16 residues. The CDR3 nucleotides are TGCGCCAGCAGCGATAGCGGGGCGAGCTCCTACAATGAGCAGTTCTTC. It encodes CASSDSGASSYNEQFF. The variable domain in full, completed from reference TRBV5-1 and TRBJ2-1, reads KAGVTQTPRYLIKTRGQQVTLSCSPISGHRSVSWYQQTPGQGLQFLFEYFSETQRNKGNFPGRFSGRQFSNSRSEMNVSTLELGDSALYLCASSDSGASSYNEQFFGPGTRLTVL.

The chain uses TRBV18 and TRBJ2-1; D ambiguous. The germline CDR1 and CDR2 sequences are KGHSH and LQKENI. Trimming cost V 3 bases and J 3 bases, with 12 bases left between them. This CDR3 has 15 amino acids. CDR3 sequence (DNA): TGTGCCAGCTCACCCCAGGTTAGTGTCTACAATGAGCAGTTCTTC. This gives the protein CASSPQVSVYNEQFF.

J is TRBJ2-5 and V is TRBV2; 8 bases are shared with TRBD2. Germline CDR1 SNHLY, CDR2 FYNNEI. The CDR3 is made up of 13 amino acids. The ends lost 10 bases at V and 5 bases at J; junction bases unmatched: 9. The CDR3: CATKAGEWETQYF. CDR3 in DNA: TGTGCCACCAAAGCGGGAGAATGGGAGACCCAGTACTTC.

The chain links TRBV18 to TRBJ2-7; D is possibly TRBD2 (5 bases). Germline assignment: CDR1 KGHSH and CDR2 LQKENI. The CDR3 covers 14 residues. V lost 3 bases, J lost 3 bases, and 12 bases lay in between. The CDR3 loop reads CASSPGLRGYEQYF. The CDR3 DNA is TGTGCCAGCTCACCGGGCCTTCGGGGCTACGAGCAGTACTTC.

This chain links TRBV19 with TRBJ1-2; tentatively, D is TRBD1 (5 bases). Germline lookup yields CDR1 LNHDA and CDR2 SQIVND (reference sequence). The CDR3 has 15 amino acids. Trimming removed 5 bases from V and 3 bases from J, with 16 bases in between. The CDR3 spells CASSLNHWGDYGYTF. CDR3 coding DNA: TGTGCCAGTAGTCTTAATCACTGGGGCGACTATGGCTACACCTTC.

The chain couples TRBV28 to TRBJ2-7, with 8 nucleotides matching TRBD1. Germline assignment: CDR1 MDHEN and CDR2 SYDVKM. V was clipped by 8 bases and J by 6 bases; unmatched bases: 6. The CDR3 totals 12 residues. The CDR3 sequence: CASRQGAAEQYF. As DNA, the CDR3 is TGTGCCAGCCGCCAGGGGGCGGCCGAGCAGTACTTC.

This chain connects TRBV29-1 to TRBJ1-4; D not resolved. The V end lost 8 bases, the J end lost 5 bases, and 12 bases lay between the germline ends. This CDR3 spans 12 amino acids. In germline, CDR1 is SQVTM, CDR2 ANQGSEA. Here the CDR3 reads CSSREPNEKLFF. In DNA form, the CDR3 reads TGCAGCTCGCGGGAGCCCAATGAAAAACTGTTTTTT.

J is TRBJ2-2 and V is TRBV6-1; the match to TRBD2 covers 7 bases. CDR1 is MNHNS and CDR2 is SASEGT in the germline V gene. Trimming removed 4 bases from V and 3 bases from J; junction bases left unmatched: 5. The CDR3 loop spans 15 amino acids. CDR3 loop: CASSGGGRYTGELFF. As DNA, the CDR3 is TGTGCCAGCAGTGGGGGGGGAAGATACACCGGGGAGCTGTTTTTT.

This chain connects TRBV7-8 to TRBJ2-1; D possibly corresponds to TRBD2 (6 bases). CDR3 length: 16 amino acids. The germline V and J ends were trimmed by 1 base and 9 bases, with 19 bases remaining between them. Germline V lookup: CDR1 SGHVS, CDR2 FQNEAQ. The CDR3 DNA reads TGTGCCAGCAGCTTAGGGGGGAGGACGAACTCGGGTGAGCAGTTCTTC. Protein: CASSLGGRTNSGEQFF.

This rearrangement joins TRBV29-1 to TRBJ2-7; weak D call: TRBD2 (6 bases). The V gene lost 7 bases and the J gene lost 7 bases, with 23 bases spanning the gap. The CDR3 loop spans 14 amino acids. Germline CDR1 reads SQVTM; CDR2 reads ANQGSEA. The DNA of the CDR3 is TGCAGCGGAGTAACCCCGGACTACCCTGGGGAGCAGTACTTC. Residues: CSGVTPDYPGEQYF.

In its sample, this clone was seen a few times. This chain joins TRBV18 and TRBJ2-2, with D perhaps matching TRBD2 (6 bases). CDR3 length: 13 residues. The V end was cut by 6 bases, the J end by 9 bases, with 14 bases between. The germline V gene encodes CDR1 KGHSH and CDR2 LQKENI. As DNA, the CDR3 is TGTGCCAGCTCTCGGGACTTTCTTAGGGAGCTGTTTTTT. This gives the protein CASSRDFLRELFF.

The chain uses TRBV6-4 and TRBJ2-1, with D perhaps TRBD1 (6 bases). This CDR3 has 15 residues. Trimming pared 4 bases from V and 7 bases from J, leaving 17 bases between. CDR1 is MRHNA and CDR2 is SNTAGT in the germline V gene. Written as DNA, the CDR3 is TGTGCCAGCAGTGGGGGGCGGGTTGCCTCAAATGAGCAGTTCTTC. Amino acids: CASSGGRVASNEQFF.

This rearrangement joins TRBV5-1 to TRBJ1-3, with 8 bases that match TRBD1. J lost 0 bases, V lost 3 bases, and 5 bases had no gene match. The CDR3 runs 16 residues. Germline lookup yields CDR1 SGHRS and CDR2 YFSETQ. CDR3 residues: CASSWGQAPSGNTIYF. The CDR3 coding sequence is TGCGCCAGCAGCTGGGGACAGGCGCCCTCTGGAAACACCATATATTTT.

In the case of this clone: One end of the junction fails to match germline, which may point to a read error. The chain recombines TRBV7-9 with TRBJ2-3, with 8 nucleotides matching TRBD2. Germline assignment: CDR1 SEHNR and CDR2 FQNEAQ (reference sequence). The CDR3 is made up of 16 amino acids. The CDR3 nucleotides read TGTTCCAGCAGCCCAAGATCTAGCGGGAGCACAGATACGCAGTATTTT. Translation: CSSSPRSSGSTDTQYF. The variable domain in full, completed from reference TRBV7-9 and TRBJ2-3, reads DTGVSQNPRHKITKRGQNVTFRCDPISEHNRLYWYRQTLGQGPEFLTYFQNEAQLEKSRLLSDRFSAERPKGSFSTLEIQRTEQGDSAMYLCSSSPRSSGSTDTQYFGPGTRLTVL.

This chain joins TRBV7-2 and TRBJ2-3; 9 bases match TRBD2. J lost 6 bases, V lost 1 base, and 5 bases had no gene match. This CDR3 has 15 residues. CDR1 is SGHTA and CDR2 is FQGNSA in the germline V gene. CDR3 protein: CASSLVGGGADTQYF. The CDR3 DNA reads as TGTGCCAGCAGCTTAGTCGGCGGGGGGGCGGATACGCAGTATTTT.

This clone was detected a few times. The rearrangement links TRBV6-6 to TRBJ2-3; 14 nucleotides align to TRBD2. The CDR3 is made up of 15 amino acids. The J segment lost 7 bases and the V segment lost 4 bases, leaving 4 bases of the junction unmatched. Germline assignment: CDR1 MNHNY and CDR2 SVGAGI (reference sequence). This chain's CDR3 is CASSSRTSGGHTQYF. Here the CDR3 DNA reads TGTGCCAGCAGTTCCCGGACTAGCGGGGGGCATACGCAGTATTTT.

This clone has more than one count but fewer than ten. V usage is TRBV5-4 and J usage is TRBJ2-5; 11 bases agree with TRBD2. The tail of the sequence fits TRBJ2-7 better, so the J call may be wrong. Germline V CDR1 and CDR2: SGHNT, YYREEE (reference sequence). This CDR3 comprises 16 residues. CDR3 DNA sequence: TGTGCCAGCAGCCGAATAGCGGGAGGGCCCCCCTACGAGCAGTACTTC. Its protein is CASSRIAGGPPYEQYF.

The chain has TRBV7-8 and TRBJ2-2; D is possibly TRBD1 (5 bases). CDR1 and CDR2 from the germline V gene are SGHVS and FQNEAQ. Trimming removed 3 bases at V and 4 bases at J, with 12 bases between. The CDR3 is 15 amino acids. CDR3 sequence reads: CASSFGASGTGELFF. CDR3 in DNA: TGTGCCAGCAGCTTTGGGGCTTCGGGCACCGGGGAGCTGTTTTTT.